This TCR beta chain was profiled in a study of control samples from healthy donors and cancer patients. Sequencing was performed with immunoSEQ multiplex PCR; in TCRdb, only in-frame clones are kept and a portion is missing. The sample carries 90,000 to 100,000 clones, about nine tenths recorded once. Trimming shortened V by 4 bases and J by 7 bases, and 8 bases separated the two germline ends. The CDR3 is made up of 11 amino acids. Germline lookup yields CDR1 SGHTS and CDR2 YDEGEE. Sequenced: blood. This chain uses TRBV5-8 with TRBJ1-1; D remains ambiguous. The source is a woman in her sixties or seventies in good health. The DNA for the CDR3 is TGTGCCAGCAGCCTCCTGGTTGAAGCTTTCTTT. Encoded protein: CASSLLVEAFF.